This record looks at one TCR beta chain sequence and its context. The target of this receptor is not known. Base-call qualities are not available, and no considerably larger clone is one nucleotide away. This sample was included in a study of identical twins (dated by TCRdb to the mid-2010s). Regarding the study in general: To test whether fetal clonotypes persist, this study deep-sequenced TCR alpha and beta repertoires from monozygotic twins, from unrelated adults of various ages, and from cord blood. To rule out contamination, the twin experiments were replicated at different times with different library preparation protocols.

Every donor was a healthy Caucasian. Three pairs of female monozygotic twins, all aged roughly 18 to 29 years, were included in the twin cohort. RNA for TCR libraries was isolated from peripheral blood mononuclear cells. Library preparation was by 5' RACE. The sequencing machine was an Illumina HiSeq 2000. Template switching added a universal primer binding site, and the final cDNA carried a unique molecular identifier that allowed TCR cDNA molecules to be counted accurately. Specific primers in the conserved constant-segment region were used to synthesize first-strand cDNA for the TCR alpha and beta chains. To control for contamination, every cDNA library was double barcoded, receiving both a SMART-Mk sample barcode and Illumina barcodes. TruSeq adapter sequences, together with Illumina sample barcodes, were added in two successive PCR steps. Sequencing of the TCR alpha and beta cDNA libraries was done on the Illumina HiSeq platform using custom primers. The paper's data handling went like this. Raw reads were processed with MiGEC to extract unique molecular identifiers, and MiXCR was used to determine CDR3 positions. For each individual, recombination models were inferred using an EM algorithm with the repgenHMM and IGoR tools. Shared clonotype analysis was performed with the tcR package in R, normalizing sharing by the product of cloneset sizes. To study raw recombination without the effects of thymic and clonal selection, out-of-frame nonproductive sequences were analyzed. TCRdb handled the public reads itself, with Q25 trimming in fastp and clone calling in MiXCR, and kept productive beta chains. Rows merge per CDR3 protein into single entries with the most common DNA and genes. TCRdb assigned the V and J calls; the authors' analysis was not used. For this sample there are fewer than 800,000 distinct CDR3 sequences; around 7.5% appear just once. The ten largest clones take up less than 2% of the sample.

On the study overall, not on this receptor specifically: Compared with coincidental sharing between unrelated individuals, an excess of low generation-probability sequences was observed among out-of-frame TCR alpha sequences shared between twins. Fewer insertions were carried by abundant cord blood beta clonotypes, a similar but weaker trend appeared in young adult naive repertoires, and no such trend appeared in memory repertoires. Because the same donors could not be followed over many years, conclusions were based on cross-sectional statistical analysis. Recombination models systematically underestimated out-of-frame TCR alpha sharing in monozygotic twins but agreed with sharing between unrelated individuals. Invariant T cells such as MAIT and iNKT could partly confound zero-insertion analyses, though diverse VJ usage argued against this for most clonotypes. In beta out-of-frame sequences, excess twin sharing was weaker, because having fewer shared sequences lowered the signal-to-noise ratio.

Including the terminal cysteine and phenylalanine, the CDR3 comprises 14 residues. The DNA shown is the 42-base CDR3, in frame from base 1. Taken from the germline V gene, the CDR1 and CDR2 loops are SGHRS and YFSETQ. The trim is 8 bases for V and 0 bases for J, with a gap of 15 bases between the germline ends. These sequences were also reported in another study, on yellow fever vaccine responses in identical twins. That second report states: The T cell response to vaccination in identical twins was reported by the authors to appear partly convergent and partly personalized. In the study, vaccine-responding T cell clones were precisely tracked in identical twins.

The receptor comes from a young woman in good health. The sample was PBMCs. This receptor chain uses TRBV5-1 and TRBJ2-7, with no D gene named confidently. The DNA sequence follows: TGCGCCAGTGTCCGCGACGGGCACTCCTACGAGCAGTACTTC. It translates to CASVRDGHSYEQYF.